This TCR beta chain was observed in a study of long-term antiretroviral therapy in people with HIV. At the level of the study: By about a decade, the earliest samples predate the 2015 immediate-ART recommendation.

The CDR3 has 11 amino acids. Between the trimmed V and J ends, which lost 4 bases and 7 bases, there was a span of 10 bases. Germline CDR1 SQVTM, CDR2 ANQGSEA. The libraries were made with immunoSEQ v3.0 at survey level. Sequencing set out to capture about 40,000-55,000 T-cell genomes per sample. TCRdb's copy holds only in-frame clones and misses some; the assay was immunoSEQ multiplex PCR. The table lists roughly 30,000 clones, about 95% of them singletons, with 8% in the top ten. From each donor, at least one pre-ART PBMC sample and at least two post-ART PBMC samples were obtained. Notes on this clone: Its antigen is as yet unknown.

Study-wide results and caveats: Versus controls, repertoires in people with HIV had narrower CDR3 length ranges.

The clonotype comes from a young man with HIV. The chain recombines TRBV29-1 with TRBJ1-1; possible D gene TRBD1, 6 bases. The source was unsorted PBMCs, collected roughly 6 years after starting antiretroviral therapy. This CDR3 is CSVVGAREAFF. In DNA form, the CDR3 reads TGCAGCGTTGTGGGGGCTCGTGAAGCTTTCTTT.